These T cell receptor beta chains were read from a single sample in a study of blood T cells in healthy people across ages. A single record per CDR3 protein comes from TCRdb applying MiXCR to the 5' RACE reads. This sample carries over 700,000 distinct CDR3 sequences, 20% to 25% of them seen once, and the ten largest clones take 9.4%. This sample also belongs to another study, concerning T cells of mothers and their children.

The specimen was blood. These receptors came from a boy younger than 18 in good health. Both conserved end residues are part of each CDR3. A D gene is named only where the DNA matches it firmly. Only part of the rows carry a size: once, few, many, or a class if the clone is expanded.

j_gene,v_gene,abundance,d_gene,len,CDR3nt,CDR3aa
TRBJ2-2,TRBV2,NA,TRBD2,15,TGTGCCAGCAGGACTAGCGCCGCGAACACCGGGGAGCTGTTTTTT,CASRTSAANTGELFF
TRBJ2-1,TRBV20-1,few,TRBD1,10,TGCAGTGCTAGACAGGGGGTTGAGTTCTTC,CSARQGVEFF
TRBJ1-5,TRBV9,few,NA,14,TGTGCCAGCAGCGTAGCAGGTCAAAATCAGCCCCAGCATTTT,CASSVAGQNQPQHF
TRBJ1-2,TRBV5-1,few,NA,13,TGCGCCAGCAGCTTGGCGGGGACGATTGGCTACACCTTC,CASSLAGTIGYTF
TRBJ2-1,TRBV5-1,NA,NA,15,TGCGCCAGCAGCTCACTCAATGGGGCAGACAATGAGCAGTTCTTC,CASSSLNGADNEQFF
TRBJ1-4,TRBV4-1,NA,NA,14,TGCGCCAGCAGCCAAGGGAGGGGATCCGAAAAACTGTTTTTT,CASSQGRGSEKLFF
TRBJ2-1,TRBV7-3,NA,NA,15,TGTGCCAGCAGCCCCCGGGACTTCTCCTACAATGAGCAGTTCTTC,CASSPRDFSYNEQFF
TRBJ2-3,TRBV3-1,few,NA,16,TGTGCCAGCAGCCAAGAGGGGACCCGAAGGAGAATTACGCAGTATTTT,CASSQEGTRRRITQYF
TRBJ2-7,TRBV11-2,few,NA,13,TGTGCCAGCAGCTTGGACACCGAATACGAGCAGTACTTC,CASSLDTEYEQYF
TRBJ2-5,TRBV7-2,few,NA,15,TGTGCCAGCAGCCAGATATCGGGACCTCAAGAGACCCAGTACTTC,CASSQISGPQETQYF
TRBJ2-7,TRBV29-1,NA,NA,13,TGCAGCGTTGAAGAGAGTCGGGCCTACGAGCAGTACTTC,CSVEESRAYEQYF